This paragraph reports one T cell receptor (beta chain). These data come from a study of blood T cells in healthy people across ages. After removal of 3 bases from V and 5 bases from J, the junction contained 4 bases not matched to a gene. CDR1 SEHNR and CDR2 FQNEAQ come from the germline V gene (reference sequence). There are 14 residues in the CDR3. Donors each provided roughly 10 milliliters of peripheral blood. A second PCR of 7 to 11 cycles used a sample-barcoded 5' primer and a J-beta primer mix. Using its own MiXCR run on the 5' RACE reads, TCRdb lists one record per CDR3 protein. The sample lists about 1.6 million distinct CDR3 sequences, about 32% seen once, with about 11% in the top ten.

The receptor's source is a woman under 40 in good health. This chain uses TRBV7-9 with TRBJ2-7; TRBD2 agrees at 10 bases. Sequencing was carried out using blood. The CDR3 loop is CASSFSSGGDEQYF. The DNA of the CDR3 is TGTGCCAGCAGCTTCTCTAGCGGGGGAGACGAGCAGTACTTC.